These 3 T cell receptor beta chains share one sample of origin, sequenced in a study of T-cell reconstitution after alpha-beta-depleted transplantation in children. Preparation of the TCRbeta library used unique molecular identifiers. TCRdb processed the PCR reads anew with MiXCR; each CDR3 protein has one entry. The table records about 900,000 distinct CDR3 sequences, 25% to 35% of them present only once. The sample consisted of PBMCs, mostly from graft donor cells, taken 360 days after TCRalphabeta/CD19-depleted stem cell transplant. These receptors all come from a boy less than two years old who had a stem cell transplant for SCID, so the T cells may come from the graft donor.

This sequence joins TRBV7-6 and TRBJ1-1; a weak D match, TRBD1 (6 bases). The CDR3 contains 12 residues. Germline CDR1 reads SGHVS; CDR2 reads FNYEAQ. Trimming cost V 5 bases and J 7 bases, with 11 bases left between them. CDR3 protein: CASSHQGSEAFF. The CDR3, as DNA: TGTGCCAGCAGCCACCAGGGGAGTGAAGCTTTCTTT.

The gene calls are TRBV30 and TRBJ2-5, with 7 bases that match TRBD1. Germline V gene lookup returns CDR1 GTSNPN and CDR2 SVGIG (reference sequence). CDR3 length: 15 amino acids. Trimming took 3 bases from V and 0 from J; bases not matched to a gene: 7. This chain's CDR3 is CAWSLLDRDQETQYF. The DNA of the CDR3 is TGTGCCTGGAGCTTACTTGACAGGGACCAAGAGACCCAGTACTTC.

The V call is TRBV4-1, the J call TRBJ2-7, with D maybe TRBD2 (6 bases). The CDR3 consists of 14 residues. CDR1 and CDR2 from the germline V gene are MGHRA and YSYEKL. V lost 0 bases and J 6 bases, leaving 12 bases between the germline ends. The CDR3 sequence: CASSQESLASEQYF. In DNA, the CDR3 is TGCGCCAGCAGCCAAGAAAGTCTAGCGTCCGAGCAGTACTTC.